Presented here are 8 T cell receptor beta chains from one specimen sequenced in a study of shared clonotypes between healthy human individuals. Sequencing was performed with immunoSEQ multiplex PCR; in TCRdb, only in-frame clones are kept and a portion is missing. Of fewer than 2.5 million clones in the sample, roughly 93% are singletons; the top ten hold 0.36%. Input material: naive CD4+ T cells from PBMCs. Subset described: CD45RA+ positively selected. Receptors were obtained from a man between 18 and 35 years old in good health. Some clones in this sample may be carry-over from other donors' samples.

The chain recombines TRBV18 with TRBJ1-2, with 7 bases that match TRBD1. V dropped 3 bases and J dropped 7; count of bases not matched to a gene: 8. The CDR3 runs to 14 residues. CDR1 and CDR2 from the germline V gene are KGHSH and LQKENI. The CDR3 sequence: CASSPQGVESGYTF. Here the CDR3 DNA reads TGTGCCAGCTCACCCCAGGGGGTTGAGTCTGGCTACACCTTC.

The chain employs TRBV6-1 and TRBJ1-4; 8 positions match TRBD1. V trimming: 4 bases; J trimming: 5 bases; junction bases outside the gene matches: 6. This CDR3 is built from 15 residues. Germline CDR1 MNHNS, CDR2 SASEGT. The chain's CDR3 is CASSGRQGYNEKLFF. The CDR3 DNA follows: TGTGCCAGCAGTGGGAGACAGGGGTACAATGAAAAACTGTTTTTT.

This clone was recorded once. J is TRBJ2-5 and V is TRBV5-4; TRBD2 agrees at 7 bases. The CDR3 runs 15 residues. The V gene end was trimmed by 0 bases and the J gene end by 9 bases; junction bases not matched to a gene: 11. The V gene's germline CDR1 is SGHNT and CDR2 YYREEE (reference sequence). For the CDR3, the DNA is TGTGCCAGCAGCTTGGAGGGCGGGAGAAGTATGGCCCAGTACTTC. Protein sequence: CASSLEGGRSMAQYF.

V and J are TRBV11-3 and TRBJ1-1; D perhaps matches TRBD1 (5 bases). There are 12 residues in the CDR3. The germline V gene encodes CDR1 SGHNT and CDR2 YENEEA. Between the trimmed V and J ends, which lost 5 bases and 7 bases, there was a span of 11 bases. CDR3 sequence: CASSARDSEAFF. The DNA for the CDR3 is TGTGCCAGCAGCGCGAGAGACAGTGAAGCTTTCTTT. Full variable domain (remainder filled in from reference TRBV11-3 and TRBJ1-1): EAGVVQSPRYKIIEKKQPVAFWCNPISGHNTLYWYLQNLGQGPELLIRYENEEAVDDSQLPKDRFSAERLKGVDSTLKIQPAELGDSAVYLCASSARDSEAFFGQGTRLTVV.

The CDR3 DNA sequence: TGCGCCAGCAGCCCTACACGACAGGGGGCTACCTACGAGCAGTACTTC. This sequence encodes CASSPTRQGATYEQYF. The chain uses TRBV5-1 and TRBJ2-7; 10 bases fit TRBD1. The V gene end was trimmed by 4 bases and the J gene end by 2 bases; junction bases not matched to a gene: 9. Germline CDR1 is SGHRS and CDR2 is YFSETQ. This CDR3 is 16 amino acids long.

CDR3 bases: TGTGCCAGCAGTCTATCCCGGGACAGGGACCTCTATGGCTACACCTTC. This codes for CASSLSRDRDLYGYTF. The chain uses TRBV28 and TRBJ1-2; TRBD1 agrees at 9 bases. Germline V CDR1 and CDR2: MDHEN, SYDVKM. The CDR3 sequence is 16 residues long. Unmatched junction bases numbered 11, after V lost 5 bases and J lost 4 bases.

This chain links TRBV6-5 with TRBJ2-1, with 9 bases that match TRBD2. CDR1 MNHEY and CDR2 SVGAGI come from the germline V gene. The CDR3 spans 15 residues. V was pared by 4 bases and J by 4 bases, with 5 bases of the junction left unmatched. This CDR3 reads CASSWASGIYNEQFF. CDR3 DNA: TGTGCCAGCAGTTGGGCTAGCGGGATATACAATGAGCAGTTCTTC.

The chain combines TRBV27 with TRBJ2-1; D remains unclear. V was shortened by 5 bases and J by 6 bases, with 17 bases between the two germline ends. The CDR3 has 15 amino acids. Germline V lookup: CDR1 MNHEY, CDR2 SMNVEV (reference sequence). CDR3 protein: CASSKKPVPSNEQFF. The CDR3 DNA is TGTGCCAGCAGTAAAAAACCTGTCCCTAGCAATGAGCAGTTCTTC.